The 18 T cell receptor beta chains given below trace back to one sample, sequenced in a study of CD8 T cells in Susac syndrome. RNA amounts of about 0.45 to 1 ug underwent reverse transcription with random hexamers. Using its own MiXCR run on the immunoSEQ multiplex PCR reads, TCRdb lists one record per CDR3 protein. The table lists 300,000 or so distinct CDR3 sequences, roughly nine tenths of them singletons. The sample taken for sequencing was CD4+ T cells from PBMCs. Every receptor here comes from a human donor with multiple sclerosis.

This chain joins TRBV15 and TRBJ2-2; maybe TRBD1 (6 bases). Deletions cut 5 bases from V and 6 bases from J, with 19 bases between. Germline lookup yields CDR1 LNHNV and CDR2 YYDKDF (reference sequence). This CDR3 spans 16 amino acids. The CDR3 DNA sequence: TGTGCCACCAGCCCTATACAGGGTGTAGTGTCCGGGGAGCTGTTTTTT. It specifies CATSPIQGVVSGELFF.

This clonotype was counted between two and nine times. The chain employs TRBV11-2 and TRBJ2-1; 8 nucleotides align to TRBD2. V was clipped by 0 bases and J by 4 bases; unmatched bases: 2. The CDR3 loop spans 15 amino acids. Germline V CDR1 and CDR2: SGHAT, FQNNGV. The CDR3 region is CASSLDGTSYNEQFF. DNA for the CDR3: TGTGCCAGCAGCTTAGACGGGACTAGTTACAATGAGCAGTTCTTC. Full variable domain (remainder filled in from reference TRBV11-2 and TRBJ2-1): EAGVAQSPRYKIIEKRQSVAFWCNPISGHATLYWYQQILGQGPKLLIQFQNNGVVDDSQLPKDRFSAERLKGVDSTLKIQPAKLEDSAVYLCASSLDGTSYNEQFFGPGTRLTVL.

This chain's CDR3 is CASSQLTTGRKDYGYTF. DNA for the CDR3: TGTGCCAGCAGCCAGCTAACGACAGGGAGGAAGGACTATGGCTACACCTTC. This rearrangement joins TRBV4-2 to TRBJ1-2; 7 positions agree with TRBD1. This CDR3 has 17 amino acids. CDR1 and CDR2 (germline): LGHNA, YNFKEQ. J gave up 3 bases and V 3 bases, and 13 bases lay outside the gene matches.

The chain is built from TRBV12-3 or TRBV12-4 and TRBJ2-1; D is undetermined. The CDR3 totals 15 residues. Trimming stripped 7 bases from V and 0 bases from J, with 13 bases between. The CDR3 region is CASTRLRSSYNEQFF. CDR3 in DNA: TGTGCCAGCACTAGATTACGGAGCTCCTACAATGAGCAGTTCTTC.

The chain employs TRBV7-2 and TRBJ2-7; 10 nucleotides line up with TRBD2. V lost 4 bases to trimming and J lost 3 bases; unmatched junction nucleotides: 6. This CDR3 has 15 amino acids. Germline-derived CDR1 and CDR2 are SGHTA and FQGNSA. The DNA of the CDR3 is TGTGCCAGCAGCTGGACTAGCGGTAGATACTACGAGCAGTACTTC. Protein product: CASSWTSGRYYEQYF.

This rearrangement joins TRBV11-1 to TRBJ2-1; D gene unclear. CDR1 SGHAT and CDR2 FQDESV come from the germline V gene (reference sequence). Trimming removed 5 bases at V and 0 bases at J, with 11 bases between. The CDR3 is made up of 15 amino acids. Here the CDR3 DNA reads TGTGCCAGCAGCCCCCGGGCGCGCTCCTACAATGAGCAGTTCTTC. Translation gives CASSPRARSYNEQFF.

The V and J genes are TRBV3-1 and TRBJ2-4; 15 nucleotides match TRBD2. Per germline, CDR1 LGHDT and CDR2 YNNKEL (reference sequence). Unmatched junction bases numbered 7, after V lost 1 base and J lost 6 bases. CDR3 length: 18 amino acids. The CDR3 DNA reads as TGTGCCAGCAGCCAAGGGACTAGCGGGGGGGCCCGGAGAAACATTCAGTACTTC. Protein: CASSQGTSGGARRNIQYF.

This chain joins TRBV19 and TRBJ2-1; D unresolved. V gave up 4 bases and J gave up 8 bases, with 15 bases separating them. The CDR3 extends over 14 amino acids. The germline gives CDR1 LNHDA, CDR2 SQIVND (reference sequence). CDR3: CASSKARYGDEQFF. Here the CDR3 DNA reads TGTGCCAGTAGTAAAGCTAGGTACGGAGATGAGCAGTTCTTC.

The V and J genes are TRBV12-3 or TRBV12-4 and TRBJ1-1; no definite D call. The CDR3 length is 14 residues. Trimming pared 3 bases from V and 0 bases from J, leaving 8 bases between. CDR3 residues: CASSFEGVNTEAFF. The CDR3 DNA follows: TGTGCCAGCAGTTTCGAGGGAGTGAACACTGAAGCTTTCTTT.

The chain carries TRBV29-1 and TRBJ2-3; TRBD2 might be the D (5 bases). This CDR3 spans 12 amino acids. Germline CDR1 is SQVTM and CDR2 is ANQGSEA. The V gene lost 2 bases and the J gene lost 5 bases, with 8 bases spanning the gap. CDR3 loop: CSVESGEDTQYF. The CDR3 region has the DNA TGCAGCGTTGAAAGCGGTGAAGATACGCAGTATTTT.

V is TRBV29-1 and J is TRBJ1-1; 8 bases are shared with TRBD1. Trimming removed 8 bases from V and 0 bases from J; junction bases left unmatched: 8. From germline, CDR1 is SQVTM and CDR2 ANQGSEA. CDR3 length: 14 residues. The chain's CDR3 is CSPNRGGMNTEAFF. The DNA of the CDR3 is TGCAGCCCAAACAGGGGGGGAATGAACACTGAAGCTTTCTTT.

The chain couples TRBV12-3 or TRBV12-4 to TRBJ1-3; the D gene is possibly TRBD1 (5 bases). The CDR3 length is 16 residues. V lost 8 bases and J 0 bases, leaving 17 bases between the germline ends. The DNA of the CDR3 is TGTGCCAGCGGGCCGTTGGTTCAGGGCTCTGGAAACACCATATATTTT. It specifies CASGPLVQGSGNTIYF.

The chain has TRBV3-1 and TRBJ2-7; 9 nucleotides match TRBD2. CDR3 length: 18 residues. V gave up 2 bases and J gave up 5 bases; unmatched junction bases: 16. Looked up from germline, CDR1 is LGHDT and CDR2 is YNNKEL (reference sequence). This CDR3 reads CASSQLSRGGRSVDEQYF. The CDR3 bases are TGTGCCAGCAGCCAACTGTCGCGGGGGGGCCGGTCGGTCGACGAGCAGTACTTC.

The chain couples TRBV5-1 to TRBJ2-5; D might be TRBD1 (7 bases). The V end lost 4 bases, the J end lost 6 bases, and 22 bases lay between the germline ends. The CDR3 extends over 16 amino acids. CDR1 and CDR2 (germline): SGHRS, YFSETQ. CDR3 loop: CASSLGGQGGSKTQYF. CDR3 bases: TGCGCCAGCAGCCTCGGAGGGCAGGGGGGATCGAAGACCCAGTACTTC.

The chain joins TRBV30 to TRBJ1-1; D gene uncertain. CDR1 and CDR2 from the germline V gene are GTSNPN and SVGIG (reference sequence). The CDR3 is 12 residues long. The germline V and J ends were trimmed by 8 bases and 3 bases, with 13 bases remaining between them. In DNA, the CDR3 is TGTGCCCTTCGCCTGGGATACACTGAAGCTTTCTTT. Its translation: CALRLGYTEAFF.

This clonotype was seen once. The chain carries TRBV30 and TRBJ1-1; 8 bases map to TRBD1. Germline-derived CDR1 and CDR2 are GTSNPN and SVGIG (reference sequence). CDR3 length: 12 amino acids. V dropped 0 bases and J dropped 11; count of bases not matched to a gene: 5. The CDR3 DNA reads TGTGCCTGGAGTGTGGACAGGGTTGCGGCTTTCTTT. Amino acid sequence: CAWSVDRVAAFF.

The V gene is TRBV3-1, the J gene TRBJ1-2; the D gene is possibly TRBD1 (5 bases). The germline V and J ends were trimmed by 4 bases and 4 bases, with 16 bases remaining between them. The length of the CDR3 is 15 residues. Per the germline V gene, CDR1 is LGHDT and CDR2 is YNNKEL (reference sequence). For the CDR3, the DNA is TGTGCCAGCAGCCCTCGTGGCAGGGAGGGCTATGGCTACACCTTC. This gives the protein CASSPRGREGYGYTF.

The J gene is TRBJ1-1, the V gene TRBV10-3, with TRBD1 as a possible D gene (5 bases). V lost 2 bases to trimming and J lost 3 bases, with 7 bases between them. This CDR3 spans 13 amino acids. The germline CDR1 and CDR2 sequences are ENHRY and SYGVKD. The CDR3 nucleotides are TGTGCCATCAGTGAGCGAGGGGACACTGAAGCTTTCTTT. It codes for CAISERGDTEAFF.